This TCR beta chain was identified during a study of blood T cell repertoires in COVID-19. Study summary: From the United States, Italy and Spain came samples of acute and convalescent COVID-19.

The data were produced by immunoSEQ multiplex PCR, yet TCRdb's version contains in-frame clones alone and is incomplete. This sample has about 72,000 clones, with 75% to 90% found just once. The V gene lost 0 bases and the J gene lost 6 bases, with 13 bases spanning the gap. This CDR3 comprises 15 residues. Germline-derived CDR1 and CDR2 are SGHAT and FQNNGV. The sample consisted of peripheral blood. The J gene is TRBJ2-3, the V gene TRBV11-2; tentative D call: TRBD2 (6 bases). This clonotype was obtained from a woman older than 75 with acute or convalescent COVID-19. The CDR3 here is CASSLDSGLGDTQYF. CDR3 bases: TGTGCCAGCAGCTTAGACAGCGGGCTGGGGGATACGCAGTATTTT.